Below are 5 T cell receptor beta chains sequenced from a single sample in a study of blood T cells in healthy people across ages. The use of a sample-barcoded 5' primer and a J-beta primer mix characterized a second PCR of roughly 7 to 11 cycles. TCRdb re-derived calls from the 5' RACE reads in MiXCR, one entry per CDR3 protein. The sample includes under 850,000 distinct CDR3 sequences, about 37% of them seen just once. The sample taken for sequencing was blood. The receptors here all came from a young man in good health.

This clonotype appeared a few times. The CDR3 loop is CASSRGTNLGGTDTQYF. Written as DNA, the CDR3 is TGCGCCAGCAGCCGCGGTACGAATCTAGGAGGCACAGATACGCAGTATTTT. The rearrangement links TRBV4-3 to TRBJ2-3; D unresolved. The germline CDR1 and CDR2 sequences are LGHNA and YSLEER. Trimming took 4 bases from V and 1 from J, leaving 18 bases between them. This CDR3 spans 17 amino acids.

This sequence joins TRBV29-1 and TRBJ1-2; D is undetermined. Per the germline V gene, CDR1 is SQVTM and CDR2 is ANQGSEA. This CDR3 is 11 amino acids long. This chain's CDR3 is CSLGADYGYTF. The CDR3 bases are TGCAGTCTTGGTGCGGACTATGGCTACACCTTC.

V and J are TRBV21-1 and TRBJ2-2; the table calls TRBD1, which could not be checked here. TRBV21-1 is designated a pseudogene. The CDR3 has 18 amino acids. The CDR3 region has the DNA TGTGCCAGCAGCACCCGGACAGAAAGACCTTTATCCACCGGGGAGCTGTTTTTT. Translation gives CASSTRTERPLSTGELFF.

This clonotype has only a few counts. The chain combines TRBV10-3 with TRBJ2-3; D remains unclear. Trimming left V 2 bases short and J 0 bases short, with 21 bases between. Germline CDR1 is ENHRY and CDR2 is SYGVKD. The CDR3 length is 19 residues. CDR3 coding DNA: TGTGCCATCAGTGAGGTCAGACCTTGGCAGGCCCAGAGCACAGATACGCAGTATTTT. This gives the protein CAISEVRPWQAQSTDTQYF.

This sequence joins TRBV2 and TRBJ2-7; possible D gene TRBD2, 5 bases. Germline V gives CDR1 SNHLY, CDR2 FYNNEI. Trimming stripped 3 bases from V and 7 bases from J, with 16 bases between. CDR3 length equals 14 residues. The CDR3 nucleotides are TGTGCCAGCAGTGAGCGGGCGAGGAGCGAGGAGCAGTACTTC. Protein sequence: CASSERARSEEQYF.